The 19 T cell receptor beta chains below were found in one sample sequenced in a study of OX40 agonist ivuxolimab in advanced cancers. Profiling relied on immunoSEQ multiplex PCR, and the TCRdb table lists in-frame clones only, not all of them. The sample has approximately 37,000 clones; approximately 90% are singletons. Source: CD4+ or CD8+ T cells sorted from blood, taken in a trial of the OX40 agonist ivuxolimab. These receptors were collected from an adult with an advanced solid tumor such as melanoma, head and neck, liver or kidney cancer.

V and J are TRBV29-1 and TRBJ1-4; D is ambiguous. V was trimmed by 5 bases and J by 0 bases, leaving 4 bases between them. This CDR3 region has 12 residues. CDR1 is SQVTM, CDR2 ANQGSEA, per germline. CDR3 sequence reads: CSVLATNEKLFF. The CDR3 coding sequence is TGCAGCGTTTTGGCAACTAATGAAAAACTGTTTTTT.

The CDR3 bases are TGTGCCAGCAGTTTGATCGGATACGAGACCCAGTACTTC. It translates to CASSLIGYETQYF. The J gene is TRBJ2-5, the V gene TRBV27; unclear D gene. V lost 3 bases and J lost 5, with 10 bases in between. The CDR3 spans 13 residues. The germline gives CDR1 MNHEY, CDR2 SMNVEV (reference sequence).

The CDR3 sequence: CASSALRVAWGTDTQYF. The DNA for the CDR3 is TGTGCCAGCAGCGCCCTTAGGGTAGCGTGGGGCACAGATACGCAGTATTTT. This chain joins TRBV28 and TRBJ2-3, with D possibly matching TRBD2 (5 bases). This CDR3 has 17 residues. The V gene's germline CDR1 is MDHEN and CDR2 SYDVKM. V gave up 6 bases and J gave up 1 base, with 20 bases separating them.

The chain recombines TRBV27 with TRBJ1-2; possibly TRBD1 for D (5 bases). V lost 5 bases to trimming and J lost 3 bases, with 13 bases between them. Germline V gene sequence: CDR1 MNHEY, CDR2 SMNVEV (reference sequence). The CDR3 consists of 14 residues. CDR3 sequence: CASSPGSGYYGYTF. CDR3 bases: TGTGCCAGCAGTCCTGGCTCAGGGTACTATGGCTACACCTTC.

CDR3 coding DNA: TGTGCCAGTAGACAGGGTATGGAGGCCGGGGAGCTGTTTTTT. Amino acid sequence: CASRQGMEAGELFF. This chain links TRBV6-4 with TRBJ2-2; 7 bases align to TRBD1. The CDR3 consists of 14 residues. The germline V gene encodes CDR1 MRHNA and CDR2 SNTAGT. J lost 6 bases, V lost 9 bases, and 10 bases had no gene match.

This chain joins TRBV5-1 and TRBJ2-3; D is unclear. V was shortened by 0 bases and J by 2 bases, with 4 bases between the two germline ends. Germline V lookup: CDR1 SGHRS, CDR2 YFSETQ. CDR3 length equals 13 residues. The CDR3 here is CASSLDLTDTQYF. The CDR3 coding sequence is TGCGCCAGCAGCTTGGACCTCACAGATACGCAGTATTTT. The full variable domain, its missing parts supplied by reference TRBV5-1 and TRBJ2-3, is KAGVTQTPRYLIKTRGQQVTLSCSPISGHRSVSWYQQTPGQGLQFLFEYFSETQRNKGNFPGRFSGRQFSNSRSEMNVSTLELGDSALYLCASSLDLTDTQYFGPGTRLTVL.

The chain joins TRBV11-2 to TRBJ2-7; D is undetermined. This CDR3 comprises 17 residues. From germline, CDR1 is SGHAT and CDR2 FQNNGV. V was shortened by 1 base and J by 5 bases, with 21 bases between the two germline ends. CDR3: CASSLVGPQVFGHEQYF. As DNA, the CDR3 is TGTGCCAGCAGCTTAGTTGGCCCCCAGGTTTTCGGTCACGAGCAGTACTTC. The variable domain in full, completed from reference TRBV11-2 and TRBJ2-7, reads EAGVAQSPRYKIIEKRQSVAFWCNPISGHATLYWYQQILGQGPKLLIQFQNNGVVDDSQLPKDRFSAERLKGVDSTLKIQPAKLEDSAVYLCASSLVGPQVFGHEQYFGPGTRLTVT.

The chain employs TRBV29-1 and TRBJ2-1, with D perhaps TRBD1 (5 bases). V was pared by 0 bases and J by 7 bases, with 16 bases between. Germline V gives CDR1 SQVTM, CDR2 ANQGSEA. This CDR3 contains 15 residues. Here the CDR3 reads CSVEDRSRAGNEQFF. CDR3 bases: TGCAGCGTTGAAGATCGATCCCGGGCAGGGAATGAGCAGTTCTTC.

This CDR3 is CASGLVSGGGYEQYF. CDR3 DNA sequence: TGTGCTAGTGGTTTGGTATCAGGGGGCGGTTACGAGCAGTACTTC. This chain uses TRBV12-5 with TRBJ2-7; TRBD1 matches at 8 bases. The CDR3 runs 15 residues. J gave up 4 bases and V 0 bases, and 5 bases lay outside the gene matches. CDR1 and CDR2 from the germline V gene are LGHNT and FRNRAP. The variable domain in full, with the rest retrieved from reference TRBV12-5 and TRBJ2-7, is DARVTQTPRHKVTEMGQEVTMRCQPILGHNTVFWYRQTMMQGLELLAYFRNRAPLDDSGMPKDRFSAEMPDATLATLKIQPSEPRDSAVYFCASGLVSGGGYEQYFGPGTRLTVT.

The chain has TRBV7-8 and TRBJ2-7; D is ambiguous. This CDR3 contains 13 residues. Germline V lookup: CDR1 SGHVS, CDR2 FQNEAQ. V lost 5 bases to trimming and J lost 3 bases, with 11 bases between them. The CDR3 loop is CASSLPARYEQYF. The CDR3 DNA is TGTGCCAGCAGCCTACCTGCGCGCTACGAGCAGTACTTC. The full variable domain, in which reference TRBV7-8 and TRBJ2-7 provide the parts outside the CDR3, is GAGVSQSPRYKVAKRGQDVALRCDPISGHVSLFWYQQALGQGPEFLTYFQNEAQLDKSGLPSDRFFAERPEGSVSTLKIQRTQQEDSAVYLCASSLPARYEQYFGPGTRLTVT.

Here the CDR3 reads CASRPGQHLNPSYEQYF. DNA for the CDR3: TGTGCCAGCAGGCCGGGACAGCACCTCAACCCCTCCTACGAGCAGTACTTC. J is TRBJ2-5 and V is TRBV6-4, with 7 bases matching TRBD1. The better agreement between TRBJ2-7 and the DNA end casts doubt on the J call. The CDR3 spans 17 residues. Germline CDR1 reads MRHNA; CDR2 reads SNTAGT.

The chain recombines TRBV7-9 with TRBJ2-6, with no clear D. V was trimmed by 1 base and J by 0 bases, leaving 10 bases between them. The CDR3 is 17 residues long. Germline V CDR1 and CDR2: SEHNR, FQNEAQ (reference sequence). The CDR3 loop is CASSLGFGDSGANVLTF. The CDR3 DNA reads as TGTGCCAGCAGCTTAGGATTCGGCGACTCTGGGGCCAACGTCCTGACTTTC.

This chain connects TRBV19 to TRBJ2-3; D assignment may be TRBD1 or TRBD2 (6 bases each). The V gene's germline CDR1 is LNHDA and CDR2 SQIVND (reference sequence). The CDR3 runs 16 residues. Trimming stripped 1 base from V and 4 bases from J, with 15 bases between. CDR3 DNA sequence: TGTGCCAGTAGTATAGGGACACGGGGGCGCCCAGATACGCAGTATTTT. This translates into CASSIGTRGRPDTQYF.

This clone was seen just once. V gene TRBV7-9 combines with J gene TRBJ1-1; D is possibly TRBD1 (5 bases). The ends were cut back, 2 bases at V and 4 bases at J, with 8 bases in the middle. CDR3 length equals 13 residues. CDR1 and CDR2 (germline): SEHNR, FQNEAQ (reference sequence). The CDR3 loop reads CASSLTGFTEAFF. Written as DNA, the CDR3 is TGTGCCAGCAGCTTAACAGGATTCACTGAAGCTTTCTTT. The full variable domain, with the rest looked up from reference TRBV7-9 and TRBJ1-1, is DTGVSQNPRHKITKRGQNVTFRCDPISEHNRLYWYRQTLGQGPEFLTYFQNEAQLEKSRLLSDRFSAERPKGSFSTLEIQRTEQGDSAMYLCASSLTGFTEAFFGQGTRLTVV.

The DNA of the CDR3 is TGTGCCAGCAGCTCCTCTGTGGGATTCATGAACACTGAAGCTTTCTTT. Its protein product is CASSSSVGFMNTEAFF. The V gene is TRBV9, the J gene TRBJ1-1; D is uncertain. Germline V lookup: CDR1 SGDLS, CDR2 YYNGEE. Trimming took 4 bases from V and 0 from J, leaving 16 bases between them. This CDR3 contains 16 residues.

The V gene is TRBV4-2, the J gene TRBJ1-2, with D maybe TRBD1 (5 bases). The germline V gene has CDR1 LGHNA and CDR2 YNFKEQ. The V end was cut by 0 bases, the J end by 12 bases, with 20 bases between. The CDR3 consists of 15 residues. CDR3 bases: TGTGCCAGCAGCCAAGATACGGGGGGTTATGGGACCGACACCTTC. As protein: CASSQDTGGYGTDTF.

This clone was detected only once. The J gene is TRBJ2-7, the V gene TRBV4-1; no reliable D call. V lost 0 bases and J 3 bases, leaving 6 bases between the germline ends. Germline CDR1 is MGHRA and CDR2 is YSYEKL. This CDR3 spans 13 amino acids. DNA for the CDR3: TGCGCCAGCAGCCAAGATAGGCTCTACGAGCAGTACTTC. Encoded protein: CASSQDRLYEQYF.

J is TRBJ1-6 and V is TRBV23-1; D possibly corresponds to TRBD1 (5 bases). TRBV23-1 is marked as an open reading frame, function uncertain. Trimming cost V 6 bases and J 7 bases, with 19 bases left between them. The CDR3 length is 16 residues. The CDR3 nucleotides are TGCGCCAGCAGCTCGACCCGGGGGTTCAGAAATTCACCCCTCCACTTT. Translation gives CASSSTRGFRNSPLHF.

The chain uses TRBV9 and TRBJ2-1; the D gene is possibly TRBD1 (5 bases). Trimming pared 4 bases from V and 0 bases from J, leaving 17 bases between. The CDR3 has 17 amino acids. CDR1 is SGDLS, CDR2 YYNGEE, per germline. Here the CDR3 reads CASSPSGSTNSYNEQFF. The CDR3 nucleotides read TGTGCCAGCAGCCCTTCAGGGTCTACAAACTCCTACAATGAGCAGTTCTTC.